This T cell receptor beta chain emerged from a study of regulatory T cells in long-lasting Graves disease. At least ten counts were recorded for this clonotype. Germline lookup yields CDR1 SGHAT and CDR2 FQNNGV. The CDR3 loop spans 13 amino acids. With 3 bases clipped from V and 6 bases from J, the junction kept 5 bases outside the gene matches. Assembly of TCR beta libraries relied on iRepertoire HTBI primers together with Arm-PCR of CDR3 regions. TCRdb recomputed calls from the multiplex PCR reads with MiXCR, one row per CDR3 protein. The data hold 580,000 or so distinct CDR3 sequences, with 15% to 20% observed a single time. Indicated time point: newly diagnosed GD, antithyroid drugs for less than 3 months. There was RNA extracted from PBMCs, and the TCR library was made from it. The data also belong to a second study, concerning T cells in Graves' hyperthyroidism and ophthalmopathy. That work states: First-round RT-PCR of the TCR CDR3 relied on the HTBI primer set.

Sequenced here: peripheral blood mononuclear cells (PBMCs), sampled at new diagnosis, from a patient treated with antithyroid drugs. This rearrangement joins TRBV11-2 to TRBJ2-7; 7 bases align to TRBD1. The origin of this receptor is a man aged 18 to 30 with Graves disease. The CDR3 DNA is TGTGCCAGCAGCTTCCGGACAGGCACCGAGCAGTACTTC. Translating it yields CASSFRTGTEQYF. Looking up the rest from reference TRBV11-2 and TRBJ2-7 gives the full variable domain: EAGVAQSPRYKIIEKRQSVAFWCNPISGHATLYWYQQILGQGPKLLIQFQNNGVVDDSQLPKDRFSAERLKGVDSTLKIQPAKLEDSAVYLCASSFRTGTEQYFGPGTRLTVT.